This is a list of T cell receptor beta chains from one sample in a study of T-cell memory formation after mild COVID-19. TCRdb reprocessed the 5' RACE reads via MiXCR and lists one record per CDR3 protein. Of about 430,000 distinct CDR3 sequences in the sample, approximately 25% are singletons; the top ten hold about 10%. The material sequenced was PBMCs or a T cell subset sorted from them (not recorded which). These receptors all come from an adult woman who had mild COVID-19 (a few samples of this study predate the infection). Cell type and time point are not known. Both conserved end residues are part of each CDR3. The D gene is left open where the match is weak. The size field is filled for only some rows; it gives once, few, many or a size class.

>TRBV19|TRBJ1-5|TRBD1|.
TGTGCCAGTAGTATAGATTTCGAACAGGGGGGTCAGCCCCAGCATTTT
CASSIDFEQGGQPQHF
>TRBV7-2|TRBJ2-1|.|many
TGTGCCAGCAGCTCTCCGGGCCGTAGCAAGTTCTTC
CASSSPGRSKFF
>TRBV6-1|TRBJ2-3|TRBD2|few
TGTGCCAGCAGTGAAGTCTGGCGGGGGAACACAGATACGCAGTATTTT
CASSEVWRGNTDTQYF
>TRBV7-2|TRBJ1-5|TRBD1|.
TGTGCCAGCAGCCCGAGACAGGGCCAACAGCCCCAGCATTTT
CASSPRQGQQPQHF
>TRBV11-2|TRBJ2-7|.|few
TGTGCCAGCAGCCTAGGGACACCTACCTACGAGCAGTACTTC
CASSLGTPTYEQYF
>TRBV20-1|TRBJ2-3|.|once
TGCAGTGCTCGAGCCCTAGGCACAGATACGCAGTATTTT
CSARALGTDTQYF
>TRBV27|TRBJ1-5|.|.
TGTGCCAGCAGTCTCGGATACAGAGGCAATCAGCCCCAGCATTTT
CASSLGYRGNQPQHF
>TRBV4-1|TRBJ1-1|.|few
TGCGCCAGCAGCCATCTTGTGGGGAACACTGAAGCTTTCTTT
CASSHLVGNTEAFF
>TRBV4-2|TRBJ1-1|.|.
TGTGCCAGCAGCCAAGTAACTCCGAACACTGAAGCTTTCTTT
CASSQVTPNTEAFF
>TRBV4-1|TRBJ2-5|TRBD1|.
TGCGCCAGCAGCCAACAGGACAGGGTACAAGAGACCCAGTACTTC
CASSQQDRVQETQYF
>TRBV7-3|TRBJ1-1|TRBD1|many
TGTGCCAGCAGCCTAGAACAGGGGGTTGGCACTGAAGCTTTCTTT
CASSLEQGVGTEAFF
>TRBV18|TRBJ2-7|.|.
TGTGCCAGCTCACCCCAAGAGGGAGAGCAGTACTTC
CASSPQEGEQYF
>TRBV6-1|TRBJ2-2|.|few
TGTGCCAGCAGTGACCCTTCTGAGGGGATTAGGACCGGGGAGCTGTTTTTT
CASSDPSEGIRTGELFF
>TRBV5-5|TRBJ2-5|.|few
TGTGCCAGCAGCTTGGCAGGCGGGGGCTTGGAGACCCAGTACTTC
CASSLAGGGLETQYF
>TRBV7-3|TRBJ2-5|.|few
TGTGCCAGCAGCTTAACAGGGGGTCGCCAAGAGACCCAGTACTTC
CASSLTGGRQETQYF
>TRBV5-1|TRBJ2-3|.|.
TGCGCCAGCAGATTACAGGGCGACGCAGATACGCAGTATTTT
CASRLQGDADTQYF
>TRBV5-1|TRBJ2-7|.|few
TGCGCCAGCAGCTTGGACTGGGGGAGCACCTACGAGCAGTACTTC
CASSLDWGSTYEQYF
>TRBV29-1|TRBJ2-5|TRBD1|.
TGCAGCGTTCCCCGGACAGGGGGCGCGGAGACCCAGTACTTC
CSVPRTGGAETQYF
>TRBV24-1|TRBJ2-1|TRBD2|.
TGTGCCACCAGGAGGTCAGAAGCGGGAAAGCAGTTCTTC
CATRRSEAGKQFF
>TRBV29-1|TRBJ2-3|.|few
TGCAGCGTCACGGGGTCGGACCCCGGGCTGGCAGATACGCAGTATTTT
CSVTGSDPGLADTQYF
>TRBV5-1|TRBJ2-7|.|.
TGCGCCAGCAGCTTACCCGGGGGCTACTCCGAGCAGTACTTC
CASSLPGGYSEQYF
>TRBV15|TRBJ2-3|.|.
TGTGCCACCAGCAGAGATTCTAGGGCGGGCACAGATACGCAGTATTTT
CATSRDSRAGTDTQYF
>TRBV27|TRBJ2-3|TRBD1|.
TGTGCCAGCAGTATACGGACAGGGGCCACAGATACGCAGTATTTT
CASSIRTGATDTQYF
>TRBV7-8|TRBJ2-3|.|.
TGTGCCAGCAGCCGGCGGGCTGGAGGGCCTGACACAGATACGCAGTATTTT
CASSRRAGGPDTDTQYF
>TRBV7-6|TRBJ1-1|.|.
TGTGCCAGCAGCTTACCCTATGAAGCTTTCTTT
CASSLPYEAFF
>TRBV29-1|TRBJ1-1|TRBD1|few
TGCAGCGTCGGGACAGTGAACACTGAAGCTTTCTTT
CSVGTVNTEAFF
>TRBV21-1|TRBJ2-6|.|.
TGTGCCAGCCTCCGAGGGGCCAACGTCCTGACTTTC
CASLRGANVLTF
>TRBV5-1|TRBJ2-7|.|.
TGCGCCAGCAGCAGGTTCGACGAGCAGTACTTC
CASSRFDEQYF
>TRBV4-2|TRBJ1-2|TRBD1|.
TGTGCCAGCAGCCACCGGGACAGGGTAAACTATGGCTACACCTTC
CASSHRDRVNYGYTF
>TRBV5-1|TRBJ2-7|.|few
TGCGCCAGCACGGACGTCGGGACCTACGAGCAGTACTTC
CASTDVGTYEQYF
>TRBV24-1|TRBJ2-7|TRBD1|.
TGTGCCACCAGTGACACAGGGGATGGCCACGAGCAGTACTTC
CATSDTGDGHEQYF
>TRBV20-1|TRBJ1-3|.|.
TGCAGTGCCCCCGGGCTTGGAAACACCATATATTTT
CSAPGLGNTIYF